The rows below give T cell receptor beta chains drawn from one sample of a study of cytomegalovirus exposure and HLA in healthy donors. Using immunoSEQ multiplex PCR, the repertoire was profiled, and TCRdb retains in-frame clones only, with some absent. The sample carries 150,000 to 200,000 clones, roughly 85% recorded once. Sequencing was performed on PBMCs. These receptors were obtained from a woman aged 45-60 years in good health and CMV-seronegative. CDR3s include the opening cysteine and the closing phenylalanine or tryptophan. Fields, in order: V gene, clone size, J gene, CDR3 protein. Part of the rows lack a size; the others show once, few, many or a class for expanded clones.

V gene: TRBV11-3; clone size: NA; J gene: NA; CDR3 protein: CASSLGTGQGPYEQYF
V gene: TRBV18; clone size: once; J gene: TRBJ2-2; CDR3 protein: CASSPLLGLAGVTGELFF
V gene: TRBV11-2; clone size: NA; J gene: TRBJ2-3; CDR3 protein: CASSLTVRTGGLYTQYF
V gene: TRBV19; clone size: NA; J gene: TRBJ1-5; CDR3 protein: CASSYGGAGQPQHF
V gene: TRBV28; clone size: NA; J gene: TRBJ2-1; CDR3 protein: CASSSPGGGAENEQFF
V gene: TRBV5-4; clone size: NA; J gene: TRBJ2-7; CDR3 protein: CASSSAGQLAYEQYF
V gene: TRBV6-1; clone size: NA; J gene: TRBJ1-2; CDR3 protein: CASSVQGYGYTF
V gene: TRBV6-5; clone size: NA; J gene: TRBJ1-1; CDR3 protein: CASSGDRGPNTEAFF
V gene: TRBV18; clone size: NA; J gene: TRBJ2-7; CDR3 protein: CASSLQGYEQYF
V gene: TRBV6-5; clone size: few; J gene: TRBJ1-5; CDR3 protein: CASRQGGGSNQPQHF
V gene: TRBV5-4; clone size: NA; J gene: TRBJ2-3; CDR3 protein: CASSPKSGRASTDTQYF
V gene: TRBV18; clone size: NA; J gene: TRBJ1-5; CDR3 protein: CASSQGARSQPQHF
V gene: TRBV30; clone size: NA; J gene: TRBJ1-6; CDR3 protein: CAWRNRDSYNSPLHF
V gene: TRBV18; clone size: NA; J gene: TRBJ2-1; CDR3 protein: CASSPSLGGRGHEQFF
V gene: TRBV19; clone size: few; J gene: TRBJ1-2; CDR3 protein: CASSLGGNGDGYTF
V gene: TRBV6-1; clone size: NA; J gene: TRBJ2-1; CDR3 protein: CASSAPTSGGNNEQFF
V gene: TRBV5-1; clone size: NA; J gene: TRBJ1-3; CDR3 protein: CASSSGASGNTIYF
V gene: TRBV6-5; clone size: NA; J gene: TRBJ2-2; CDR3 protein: CASSVRDSNTGELFF
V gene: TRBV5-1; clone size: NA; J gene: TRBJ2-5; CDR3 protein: CASSSTGTSEKTQYF
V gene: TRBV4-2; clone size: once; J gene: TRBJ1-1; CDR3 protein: CASSQDWRGNTEAFF
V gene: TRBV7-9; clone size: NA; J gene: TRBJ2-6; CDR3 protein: CASVGGVTRSGANVLTF
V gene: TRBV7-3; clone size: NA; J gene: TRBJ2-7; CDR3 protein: CASSSGLAGGNEQYF
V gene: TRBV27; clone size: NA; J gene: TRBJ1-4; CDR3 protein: CASSLIRGVNEKLFF
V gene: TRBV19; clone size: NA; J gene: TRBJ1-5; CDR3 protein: CASSIPGIYSNQPQHF
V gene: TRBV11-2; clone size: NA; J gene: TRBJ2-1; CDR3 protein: CASSPRGMDEQFF
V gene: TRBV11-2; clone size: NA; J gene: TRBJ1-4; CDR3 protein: CASSSGANEKLFF
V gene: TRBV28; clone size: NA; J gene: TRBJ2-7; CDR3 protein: CASTYQAGSYEQYF
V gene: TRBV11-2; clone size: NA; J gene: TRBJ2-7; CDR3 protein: CASSQPGTGGKGEQYF
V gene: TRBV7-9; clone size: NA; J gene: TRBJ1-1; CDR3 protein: CASSFSGNTEAFF
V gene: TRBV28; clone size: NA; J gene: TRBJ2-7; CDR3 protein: CASSPIPRVSYEQYF
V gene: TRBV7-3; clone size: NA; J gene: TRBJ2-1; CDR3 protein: CASSRRQGAPNEQFF
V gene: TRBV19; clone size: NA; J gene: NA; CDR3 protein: CASTPGQGARYEQYF
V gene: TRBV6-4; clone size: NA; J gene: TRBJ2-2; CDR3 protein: CASSDSSTGELFF
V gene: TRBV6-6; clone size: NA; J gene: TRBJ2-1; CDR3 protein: CASSYSRTAYNEQFF
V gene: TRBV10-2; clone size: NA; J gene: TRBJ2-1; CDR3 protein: CASAAGGFYNEQFF
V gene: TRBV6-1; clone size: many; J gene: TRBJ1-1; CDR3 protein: CASSEGAHTEAFF
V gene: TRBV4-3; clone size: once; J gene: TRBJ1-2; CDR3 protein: CASSQDLVNRGNYGYTF
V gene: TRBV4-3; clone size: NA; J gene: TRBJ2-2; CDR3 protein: CASSQLMTQGAGELFF
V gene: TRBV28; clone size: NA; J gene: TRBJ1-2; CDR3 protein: CASSQDQGPRGYTF
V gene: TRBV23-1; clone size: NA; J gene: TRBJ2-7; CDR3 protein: CASSQSRAQVNEQYF
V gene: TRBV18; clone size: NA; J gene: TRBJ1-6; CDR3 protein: CASSPPSRDRGNSPLHF
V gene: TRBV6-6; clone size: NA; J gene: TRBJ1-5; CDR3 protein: CATSQGIQPQHF
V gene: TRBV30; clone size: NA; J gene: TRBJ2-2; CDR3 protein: CAWSAYTGELFF
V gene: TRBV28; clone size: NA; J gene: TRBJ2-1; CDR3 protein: CASSFPTGGVQFF
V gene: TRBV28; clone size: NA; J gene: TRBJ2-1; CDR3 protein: CASSTQESSYNEQFF
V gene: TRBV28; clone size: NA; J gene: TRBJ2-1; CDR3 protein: CATSGLISGNEQFF
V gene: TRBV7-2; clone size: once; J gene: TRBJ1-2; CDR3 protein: CASSSLIVSNYGYTF
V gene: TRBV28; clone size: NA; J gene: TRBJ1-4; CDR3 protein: CASSSTGAYNEKLFF
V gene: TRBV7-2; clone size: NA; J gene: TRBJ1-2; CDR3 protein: CASSLGQPQPYGYTF
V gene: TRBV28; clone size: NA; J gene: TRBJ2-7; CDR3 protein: CASSRPGQGLYEQYF
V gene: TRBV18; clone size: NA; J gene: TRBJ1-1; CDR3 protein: CASSTTENTEAFF
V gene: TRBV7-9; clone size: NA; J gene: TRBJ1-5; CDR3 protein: CASSLDTGYQPQHF
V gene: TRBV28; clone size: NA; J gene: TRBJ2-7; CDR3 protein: CASSPHSGGGRSEQYF
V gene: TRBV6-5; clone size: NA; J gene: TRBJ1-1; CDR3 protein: CASSLRGTEAFF
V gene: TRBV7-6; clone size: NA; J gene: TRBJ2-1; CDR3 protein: CASSLAVVAGWVNGEQFF